This paragraph reports one T cell receptor beta chain. The same CDR3 also results from other DNA sequences found in this sample. Following extraction, RNA underwent reverse transcription to cDNA, which served as the sequencing template. Clones were sequenced by immunoSEQ multiplex PCR, and TCRdb holds only the in-frame ones, with some missing. Of over 150,000 clones listed, approximately 62% are singletons. The data are from a study of CD8+ T cells in alopecia areata. V was shortened by 0 bases and J by 0 bases, with 6 bases between the two germline ends. Germline V gene sequence: CDR1 GTSNPN, CDR2 SVGIG (reference sequence). The CDR3 is made up of 14 amino acids.

The TCR originated in a human donor with alopecia areata. J is TRBJ2-4 and V is TRBV30, with D unresolved. Sequenced material: CD4+ T cells sorted from blood, taken at week 0. In DNA, the CDR3 is TGTGCCTGGAGTGTACGCGCAGCCAAAAACATTCAGTACTTC. Protein sequence: CAWSVRAAKNIQYF.